What follows are 22 T cell receptor beta chains derived from one specimen sequenced in a study of blood T cell repertoires in COVID-19. Sequencing was performed with immunoSEQ multiplex PCR; in TCRdb, only in-frame clones are kept and a portion is missing. Of 100,000 to 150,000 clones listed, 87% are singletons. Material: peripheral blood. These receptors originate from a woman aged 55-75 years with acute or convalescent COVID-19.

The chain joins TRBV19 to TRBJ1-1; D possibly corresponds to TRBD1 (5 bases). V lost 5 bases to trimming and J lost 4 bases, with 17 bases between them. CDR1 is LNHDA, CDR2 SQIVND, per germline (reference sequence). The CDR3 consists of 15 residues. Here the CDR3 DNA reads TGTGCCAGTAGTTCCCGCAGGGTCATGGGCACTGAAGCTTTCTTT. Translated: CASSSRRVMGTEAFF.

V usage is TRBV19 and J usage is TRBJ1-5, with 9 bases matching TRBD1. J gave up 6 bases and V 7 bases, and 13 bases lay outside the gene matches. This CDR3 has 16 residues. CDR1 LNHDA and CDR2 SQIVND come from the germline V gene (reference sequence). CDR3 region: CASTRAGTGYIQPQHF. The DNA of the CDR3 is TGTGCCAGTACGAGGGCCGGGACAGGGTATATTCAGCCCCAGCATTTT.

The V gene is TRBV4-2, the J gene TRBJ2-7; the D gene is possibly TRBD1 (6 bases). Per germline, CDR1 LGHNA and CDR2 YNFKEQ. There are 15 residues in the CDR3. V lost 4 bases and J lost 0, with 13 bases in between. The CDR3 reads CASSRPGHLSYEQYF. CDR3 coding DNA: TGTGCCAGCAGCCGCCCGGGACATCTCTCCTACGAGCAGTACTTC.

The J gene is TRBJ1-2, the V gene TRBV24-1, with TRBD1 as a possible D gene (6 bases). V was pared by 3 bases and J by 9 bases, with 7 bases between. Germline V gives CDR1 KGHDR, CDR2 SFDVKD. This CDR3 is 11 amino acids long. The CDR3 DNA reads as TGTGCCACCAGTGATCAGGGGAGCTACACCTTC. Translated: CATSDQGSYTF.

The chain's CDR3 is CASSPTGKGEAFF. CDR3 coding DNA: TGTGCCAGCAGCCCAACAGGGAAGGGTGAAGCTTTCTTT. The chain uses TRBV3-1 (or the pseudogene TRBV3-2) and TRBJ1-1, with D possibly TRBD1 on 6 matching bases. Trimming stripped 4 bases from V and 7 bases from J, with 13 bases between. CDR1 is LGHDT and CDR2 is YNNKEL in the germline V gene (reference sequence). The CDR3 is 13 amino acids.

V and J are TRBV6-2 or TRBV6-3 and TRBJ2-3, with 14 positions matching TRBD2. This CDR3 contains 18 residues. After removal of 6 bases from V and 0 bases from J, the junction contained 8 bases not matched to a gene. Germline V gene lookup returns CDR1 MNHEY and CDR2 SVGEGT. Written as DNA, the CDR3 is TGTGCCAGCAGCCCTAGACTAGCGGGAGGGGCTAGCACAGATACGCAGTATTTT. Translating gives CASSPRLAGGASTDTQYF.

The chain joins TRBV2 to TRBJ2-5, with TRBD2 as a possible D gene (6 bases). Germline assignment: CDR1 SNHLY and CDR2 FYNNEI. CDR3 size: 14 residues. V lost 8 bases to trimming and J lost 0 bases, with 13 bases between them. CDR3 loop: CASSEGVYQETQYF. CDR3 DNA: TGTGCCAGCTCGGAGGGTGTCTACCAAGAGACCCAGTACTTC.

The rearrangement uses TRBV19 and TRBJ2-1, with 8 bases matching TRBD1. The CDR3 length is 18 residues. Germline CDR1 LNHDA, CDR2 SQIVND (reference sequence). V dropped 3 bases and J dropped 3; count of bases not matched to a gene: 13. CDR3 region: CASSMVSQGARIYNEQFF. The CDR3 nucleotides are TGTGCCAGTAGTATGGTGTCTCAGGGGGCCCGTATCTACAATGAGCAGTTCTTC. Filled out from reference TRBV19 and TRBJ2-1, the complete variable domain reads DGGITQSPKYLFRKEGQNVTLSCEQNLNHDAMYWYRQDPGQGLRLIYYSQIVNDFQKGDIAEGYSVSREKKESFPLTVTSAQKNPTAFYLCASSMVSQGARIYNEQFFGPGTRLTVL.

The chain's CDR3 is CASSGSRGPSEQFF. For the CDR3, the DNA is TGTGCCAGCAGCGGATCCAGGGGGCCGAGCGAGCAGTTCTTC. The chain joins TRBV11-2 to TRBJ2-1, with 8 bases that match TRBD1. The CDR3 loop spans 14 amino acids. J lost 10 bases, V lost 5 bases, and 10 bases had no gene match. Germline V gene sequence: CDR1 SGHAT, CDR2 FQNNGV.

The chain employs TRBV5-6 and TRBJ2-1; TRBD1 agrees at 7 bases. V trimming: 4 bases; J trimming: 4 bases; junction bases outside the gene matches: 5. Germline assignment: CDR1 SGHDT and CDR2 YYEEEE. The CDR3 consists of 14 residues. The CDR3, as DNA: TGTGCCAGCAGCCCCCTGGGACAGTACAATGAGCAGTTCTTC. Residues: CASSPLGQYNEQFF.

This chain uses TRBV5-1 with TRBJ2-3; 11 bases map to TRBD2. J lost 1 base, V lost 4 bases, and 5 bases had no gene match. From germline, CDR1 is SGHRS and CDR2 YFSETQ. The CDR3 spans 16 residues. This chain's CDR3 is CASSPRTSGRTDTQYF. CDR3 in DNA: TGCGCCAGCAGCCCGCGGACTAGCGGGCGCACAGATACGCAGTATTTT.

On this clone: At one boundary the junction diverges from the germline segment, which might be a read error. This chain links TRBV6-1 with TRBJ1-4, with TRBD1 matching 9 bases. This CDR3 comprises 14 residues. CDR1 and CDR2 (germline): MNHNS, SASEGT. This chain's CDR3 is CASSEWDREGKLFF. In DNA form, the CDR3 reads TGTGCCAGCAGTGAATGGGACAGGGAAGGAAAACTATTTTTT.

The chain combines TRBV5-3 with TRBJ2-1; 16 positions agree with TRBD2. TRBV5-3 is sorted into the ORF group, with uncertain function. J was trimmed by 10 bases and V by 0 bases; bases with no gene match: 16. This CDR3 is built from 20 residues. The CDR3 loop reads CARSLVRIGGTSGRAHEQFF. DNA for the CDR3: TGTGCCAGAAGCTTGGTGCGAATCGGAGGGACTAGCGGGAGGGCCCACGAGCAGTTCTTC.

V gene TRBV28 combines with J gene TRBJ2-7, with 8 bases identical to TRBD2. In germline, CDR1 is MDHEN, CDR2 SYDVKM. V lost 10 bases to trimming and J lost 0 bases; unmatched junction nucleotides: 8. The CDR3 sequence is 14 residues long. Here the CDR3 DNA reads TGTGCCACCCGAAGCGGGAGCTCCTCCTACGAGCAGTACTTC. Translating gives CATRSGSSSYEQYF.

The chain links TRBV24-1 to TRBJ1-2, with D unresolved. The CDR3 length is 13 residues. The V gene's germline CDR1 is KGHDR and CDR2 SFDVKD. The ends were cut back, 5 bases at V and 6 bases at J, with 12 bases in the middle. For the CDR3, the DNA is TGTGCCACCAGTGTGGCGGGAAGGGATGGCTACACCTTC. Encoded protein: CATSVAGRDGYTF.

The chain uses TRBV4-1 and TRBJ2-7; TRBD2 aligns across 11 bases. The trim removed 3 bases at V and 4 bases at J, leaving 5 bases unmatched. Germline lookup yields CDR1 MGHRA and CDR2 YSYEKL. This CDR3 region has 15 residues. CDR3 nucleotide sequence: TGCGCCAGCAGCCAGGGGACTAGCGGCATATACGAGCAGTACGTC. Its translation: CASSQGTSGIYEQYV.

The J gene is TRBJ2-3, the V gene TRBV20-1, with 9 bases matching TRBD2. V was clipped by 6 bases and J by 4 bases; unmatched bases: 11. The CDR3 extends over 15 amino acids. The germline CDR1 and CDR2 sequences are DFQATT and SNEGSKA (reference sequence). CDR3 bases: TGCAGTGCAAGTGGTCAAGCGGGAGGACCAGATACGCAGTATTTT. Translated, it gives CSASGQAGGPDTQYF.

This chain uses TRBV30 with TRBJ1-1; 8 positions match TRBD1. Trimming at V came to 7 bases and at J to 0 bases, leaving 10 bases not matched to a gene. CDR3 size: 15 residues. CDR1 and CDR2 (germline): GTSNPN, SVGIG (reference sequence). The CDR3 coding sequence is TGTGCCTACCAAAGGAGACAGGGGATGAACACTGAAGCTTTCTTT. It specifies CAYQRRQGMNTEAFF.

This rearrangement joins TRBV14 to TRBJ1-1, with D hard to call. CDR1 is SGHDN, CDR2 FVKESK, per germline. Trimming stripped 1 base from V and 8 bases from J, with 5 bases between. The CDR3 runs 11 residues. CDR3 loop: CASSQVGEAFF. The CDR3 region has the DNA TGTGCCAGCAGCCAAGTCGGGGAAGCTTTCTTT.

This rearrangement joins TRBV18 to TRBJ2-5; TRBD2 aligns across 8 bases. Germline lookup yields CDR1 KGHSH and CDR2 LQKENI. This CDR3 contains 17 residues. The V and J ends lost 1 base and 2 bases, in that order; junction bases with no gene match: 9. The CDR3 is CASSPREPGGTQETQYF. The CDR3, as DNA: TGTGCCAGCTCACCACGAGAACCGGGGGGGACACAAGAGACCCAGTACTTC.

This clone has a single count. The gene calls are TRBV24-1 and TRBJ2-1; weak D call: TRBD2 (5 bases). This CDR3 comprises 15 residues. Germline V CDR1 and CDR2: KGHDR, SFDVKD. The V end was cut by 4 bases, the J end by 9 bases, with 18 bases between. CDR3 DNA: TGTGCCACCAGTGAAGTAGGTTCCCTGGGGAGTGAGCAGTTCTTC. It is translated as CATSEVGSLGSEQFF.

The CDR3 DNA is TGCAGCGTCCCGGGACAGGGGTGGGCTGAAGCTTTCTTT. It specifies CSVPGQGWAEAFF. The V and J genes are TRBV29-1 and TRBJ1-1; 10 bases agree with TRBD1. The V and J ends lost 6 bases and 6 bases, in that order; junction bases with no gene match: 7. Germline CDR1 and CDR2: SQVTM and ANQGSEA. The CDR3 has 13 amino acids.